The source of this TCR delta chain is a study of human gamma delta and Vdelta1 T cells. TCRdb re-processed the PCR reads via CATT. The sample lists several thousand delta-chain clones, about 40% seen once, with 5.5% to 7% in the top ten. Findings of the study overall: Reportedly, Delta One T cells were polyclonal and broadly targeted acute myeloid leukemia.

On this clone: The antigen is undetermined.

In germline, CDR1 is TSWWSYY, CDR2 QGS. The junction had 14 bases not matched to a gene; V was cut back by 6 bases and J by 7 bases. This CDR3 is 15 amino acids long. The receptor was derived from a human donor in good health. This chain joins TRDV1 and TRDJ1, with 7 bases aligning to TRDD3. The sample was Vdelta1 gamma-delta T cells from blood grown in culture (DOT cells). The CDR3 sequence is CALGLPRSGGIKLIF. CDR3 DNA: TGTGCTCTTGGACTCCCAAGGTCTGGGGGGATTAAACTCATCTTT.